These 31 T cell receptor beta chains share one sample of origin, sequenced in a study of Graves' ophthalmopathy and Graves' hyperthyroidism. The authors amplified TCR beta CDR3 regions, and they did so from RNA transcripts for repertoire sequencing. Second-round multiplex PCR came after first-round RT-PCR with HTBI primers. One entry per CDR3 protein, called by TCRdb with MiXCR from the multiplex PCR reads. The sample carries roughly 400,000 distinct CDR3 sequences, about a sixth recorded once. Sequenced input: peripheral blood. These receptors were taken from an adult woman with stable Graves' hyperthyroidism.

The chain carries TRBV4-2 and TRBJ2-7, with 8 bases identical to TRBD1. The germline CDR1 and CDR2 sequences are LGHNA and YNFKEQ. The CDR3 is 16 residues long. Germline trimming cut 3 bases from V and 4 bases from J; bases unmatched to any gene: 11. CDR3 loop: CASSHLMGRGQYEQYF. The CDR3 DNA is TGTGCCAGCAGCCACCTAATGGGCAGGGGGCAGTACGAGCAGTACTTC.

This clonotype occurred many times. The J gene is TRBJ2-5, the V gene TRBV20-1, with D unclear. Between the trimmed V and J ends, which lost 3 bases and 4 bases, there was a span of 9 bases. CDR3 length equals 12 residues. The germline V gene encodes CDR1 DFQATT and CDR2 SNEGSKA (reference sequence). CDR3 region: CSASRIGETQYF. CDR3 DNA sequence: TGCAGTGCTAGTCGAATCGGAGAGACCCAGTACTTC.

This clonotype was seen many times. The chain combines TRBV10-3 with TRBJ2-5; the D is unclear. There are 14 residues in the CDR3. The germline V gene has CDR1 ENHRY and CDR2 SYGVKD. V lost 2 bases, J lost 5 bases, and 12 bases lay in between. This CDR3 is CAISEGLPAETQYF. In DNA form, the CDR3 reads TGTGCCATCAGTGAGGGGTTGCCGGCGGAGACCCAGTACTTC.

This clonotype was picked up many times. This chain uses TRBV7-9 with TRBJ2-7; the match to TRBD2 covers 7 bases. V was pared by 4 bases and J by 3 bases, with 6 bases of the junction left unmatched. CDR3 length: 14 amino acids. Germline V gene sequence: CDR1 SEHNR, CDR2 FQNEAQ (reference sequence). The CDR3 sequence is CASSWEGLSYEQYF. The CDR3 DNA reads as TGTGCCAGCAGCTGGGAGGGCCTGAGCTACGAGCAGTACTTC.

Ten or more counts support this clonotype. The chain carries TRBV7-8 and TRBJ2-2, with 8 bases aligning to TRBD2. V was pared by 11 bases and J by 3 bases, with 11 bases of the junction left unmatched. The length of the CDR3 is 15 residues. CDR1 and CDR2 from the germline V gene are SGHVS and FQNEAQ. CDR3 DNA sequence: TGTGCCTCCTCCCGGACTAGCTCCCACACCGGGGAGCTGTTTTTT. It codes for CASSRTSSHTGELFF.

This clonotype was found many times. CDR3 residues: CSAKSGDQPQHF. CDR3 nucleotide sequence: TGCAGTGCCAAGTCCGGGGATCAGCCCCAGCATTTT. The genes are TRBV20-1 and TRBJ1-5; D is ambiguous. The CDR3 has 12 amino acids. Deletions cut 6 bases from V and 5 bases from J, with 11 bases between. CDR1 is DFQATT and CDR2 is SNEGSKA in the germline V gene (reference sequence).

This clonotype was recorded many times. The chain has TRBV12-3 or TRBV12-4 and TRBJ2-7; D is perhaps TRBD2 (6 bases). The germline V and J ends were trimmed by 7 bases and 4 bases, with 8 bases remaining between them. This CDR3 contains 11 residues. Here the CDR3 reads CASKRAYEQYF. The CDR3, as DNA: TGTGCCAGCAAGCGGGCGTACGAGCAGTACTTC.

This clonotype was found many times. J is TRBJ2-7 and V is TRBV6-5; the D is unclear. Trimming removed 0 bases at V and 2 bases at J, with 8 bases between. CDR3 size: 14 residues. In germline, CDR1 is MNHEY, CDR2 SVGAGI. The CDR3 nucleotides read TGTGCCAGCAGTTACTCGAACGGACCCTACGAGCAGTACTTC. It specifies CASSYSNGPYEQYF.

This clonotype was detected many times. The V gene is TRBV28, the J gene TRBJ1-5; weak D call: TRBD1 (6 bases). CDR1 MDHEN and CDR2 SYDVKM come from the germline V gene. Trimming removed 5 bases from V and 6 bases from J, with 11 bases in between. The CDR3 contains 13 residues. The CDR3 DNA sequence: TGTGCCAGCAGTCAGGGGTTGGCTCAGCCCCAGCATTTT. It is translated as CASSQGLAQPQHF.

V is TRBV4-1 and J is TRBJ2-5; TRBD2 matches at 11 bases. CDR1 is MGHRA, CDR2 YSYEKL, per germline. With V trimmed by 4 bases and J by 3 bases, 4 bases remained unmatched. The CDR3 spans 15 residues. The CDR3 bases are TGCGCCAGCAGCCCCCTGGGACTAGCGGAAGAGACCCAGTACTTC. Translation gives CASSPLGLAEETQYF.

This clonotype was observed many times. The rearrangement uses TRBV6-9 and TRBJ2-5, with TRBD2 identical over 14 bases. The trim removed 5 bases at V and 3 bases at J, leaving 5 bases unmatched. This CDR3 has 16 residues. The V gene's germline CDR1 is MNHGY and CDR2 SVAAGI. CDR3 DNA: TGTGCCAGCAGTGCAATGACTAGCGGGAGGGAAGAGACCCAGTACTTC. This translates into CASSAMTSGREETQYF.

This clonotype has at least ten counts. The J gene is TRBJ1-2, the V gene TRBV28, with TRBD1 identical over 9 bases. V gave up 1 base and J gave up 3 bases; unmatched junction bases: 6. There are 16 residues in the CDR3. The germline V gene has CDR1 MDHEN and CDR2 SYDVKM. CDR3 nucleotide sequence: TGTGCCAGCAGTTTATCCTTACAGGGGGCTTACTATGGCTACACCTTC. Protein product: CASSLSLQGAYYGYTF.

This clonotype was detected a few times. The chain is built from TRBV4-3 and TRBJ2-7, with D perhaps TRBD1 or TRBD2 (5 bases each). Trimming removed 0 bases from V and 0 bases from J, with 15 bases in between. CDR3 length: 17 residues. Germline V gives CDR1 LGHNA, CDR2 YSLEER. The CDR3 protein is CASSQDNRDGSSYEQYF. The CDR3 DNA reads as TGCGCCAGCAGCCAAGATAACCGGGACGGCAGCTCCTACGAGCAGTACTTC.

This clonotype was picked up many times. The V and J genes are TRBV12-3 or TRBV12-4 and TRBJ2-4, with 9 bases identical to TRBD1. This CDR3 contains 14 residues. V was pared by 3 bases and J by 8 bases, with 5 bases of the junction left unmatched. The CDR3 sequence is CASSFGGQGDIQYF. DNA of the CDR3: TGTGCCAGCAGTTTCGGGGGACAGGGCGACATTCAGTACTTC.

This clonotype was seen ten or more times. This chain connects TRBV28 to TRBJ1-2; maybe TRBD1 (5 bases). CDR1 and CDR2 (germline): MDHEN, SYDVKM. The CDR3 length is 16 residues. Trimming removed 5 bases at V and 1 base at J, with 17 bases between. As DNA, the CDR3 is TGTGCCAGCAGTACCGAGGGGTTAGTCTATAACTATGGCTACACCTTC. It translates to CASSTEGLVYNYGYTF.

The chain carries TRBV4-1 and TRBJ2-7, with 9 bases that match TRBD1. The CDR3 contains 14 residues. The germline V gene encodes CDR1 MGHRA and CDR2 YSYEKL. V was pared by 4 bases and J by 6 bases, with 7 bases of the junction left unmatched. The CDR3 nucleotides are TGCGCCAGCAGCCGCACAGGGGGCGGAGGCGAGCAGTACTTC. It yields the protein CASSRTGGGGEQYF.

This clonotype has a handful of counts. V and J are TRBV7-3 and TRBJ1-5; no definite D call. Germline CDR1 SGHTA, CDR2 FQGTGA. Trimming removed 5 bases at V and 5 bases at J, with 10 bases between. The CDR3 consists of 13 residues. The CDR3 region has the DNA TGTGCCAGCAGCCTCACACGGTATCAGCCCCAGCATTTT. Amino acid sequence: CASSLTRYQPQHF.

This clonotype occurred many times. V gene TRBV28 combines with J gene TRBJ1-5; D not certain. The CDR3 runs 13 residues. The germline CDR1 and CDR2 sequences are MDHEN and SYDVKM. V lost 5 bases, J lost 4 bases, and 9 bases lay in between. CDR3 region: CASSPASNQPQHF. As DNA, the CDR3 is TGTGCCAGCAGTCCCGCCTCTAATCAGCCCCAGCATTTT.

This clonotype was detected many times. The chain recombines TRBV6-2 or TRBV6-3 with TRBJ2-7; 12 nucleotides match TRBD2. The V gene end was trimmed by 0 bases and the J gene end by 3 bases; junction bases not matched to a gene: 9. The germline V gene has CDR1 MNHEY and CDR2 SVGEGT. This CDR3 has 18 residues. This CDR3 is CASSYSGRTSGALYEQYF. CDR3 DNA sequence: TGTGCCAGCAGTTACTCCGGAAGGACTAGCGGGGCCCTCTACGAGCAGTACTTC.

This clonotype was picked up many times. The gene calls are TRBV19 and TRBJ1-2; tentative D call: TRBD1 (5 bases). Trimming cost V 5 bases and J 8 bases, with 12 bases left between them. CDR1 and CDR2 (germline): LNHDA, SQIVND (reference sequence). The CDR3 extends over 12 amino acids. CDR3 in amino acids: CASSSGTGGYTF. CDR3 sequence (DNA): TGTGCCAGTAGTTCCGGGACGGGAGGCTACACCTTC.

This clonotype was picked up many times. The chain joins TRBV10-2 to TRBJ1-6; perhaps TRBD1 as D (5 bases). The germline V gene encodes CDR1 WSHSY and CDR2 SAAADI. V lost 8 bases, J lost 3 bases, and 14 bases lay in between. The CDR3 runs to 15 residues. The CDR3: CASVNVDSYNSPLHF. The CDR3 DNA sequence: TGCGCCAGCGTAAACGTTGACAGCTATAATTCACCCCTCCACTTT.

This clonotype was counted many times. The rearrangement joins TRBV6-8 to TRBJ2-2; 7 bases match TRBD2. This CDR3 contains 15 residues. V gave up 8 bases and J gave up 4 bases; unmatched junction bases: 10. Germline V CDR1 and CDR2: MNHGY, SAAAGT. Here the CDR3 reads CASLSSGGGTGELFF. The CDR3 region has the DNA TGTGCCAGCCTCTCGTCGGGGGGAGGCACCGGGGAGCTGTTTTTT.

The chain recombines TRBV30 with TRBJ2-7; no clear D. Trimming removed 0 bases from V and 4 bases from J, with 7 bases in between. This CDR3 is built from 12 residues. CDR1 and CDR2 from the germline V gene are GTSNPN and SVGIG (reference sequence). In nucleotides, the CDR3 is TGTGCCTGGAGTGTGGCACGGTACGAGCAGTACTTC. Translation gives CAWSVARYEQYF. The full variable domain, rest sourced from reference TRBV30 and TRBJ2-7, is SQTIHQWPATLVQPVGSPLSLECTVEGTSNPNLYWYRQAAGRGLQLLFYSVGIGQISSEVPQNLSASRPQDRQFILSSKKLLLSDSGFYLCAWSVARYEQYFGPGTRLTVT.

The chain combines TRBV6-1 with TRBJ2-7; the D gene could be TRBD1 or TRBD2 (5 bases each). Germline CDR1 MNHNS, CDR2 SASEGT. This CDR3 contains 14 residues. The V end was cut by 8 bases, the J end by 3 bases, with 17 bases between. The DNA for the CDR3 is TGTGCCAGCTCTGACCGGGGCCTCTACTACGAGCAGTACTTC. Residues: CASSDRGLYYEQYF.

This clonotype was seen more than once but under ten times. V gene TRBV7-2 combines with J gene TRBJ1-3; D is undetermined. V lost 5 bases and J lost 0, with 11 bases in between. CDR1 is SGHTA and CDR2 is FQGNSA in the germline V gene. This CDR3 is 15 amino acids long. This CDR3 is CASSRTTDSGNTIYF. CDR3 sequence (DNA): TGTGCCAGCAGCCGAACTACGGACTCTGGAAACACCATATATTTT.

As to this clonotype: A much larger clone lies a single base off, so this may be a read error. This chain links TRBV4-1 with TRBJ2-5; 14 positions match TRBD2. CDR1 MGHRA and CDR2 YSYEKL come from the germline V gene. This CDR3 comprises 18 residues. The CDR3 loop is CTSSQGRRLAGGGETQYF. The CDR3 DNA follows: TGCACCAGCAGCCAAGGACGTCGACTAGCGGGAGGGGGGGAGACCCAGTACTTC.

The chain has TRBV12-3 or TRBV12-4 and TRBJ2-2; no reliable D call. CDR3 length: 13 amino acids. The ends were cut back, 5 bases at V and 1 base at J, with 5 bases in the middle. Here the CDR3 reads CASSNKNTGELFF. The CDR3 DNA reads TGTGCCAGCAGTAACAAGAACACCGGGGAGCTGTTTTTT.

This clonotype was seen ten or more times. This chain links TRBV15 with TRBJ1-3, with D hard to call. The CDR3 has 18 amino acids. CDR1 and CDR2 from the germline V gene are LNHNV and YYDKDF (reference sequence). V shed 6 bases and J shed 5 bases, with 26 bases lying between them. Here the CDR3 reads CATSSESTRSSWRNTIYF. CDR3 DNA: TGTGCCACCAGTTCCGAATCGACTCGGTCGTCCTGGCGAAACACCATATATTTT.

In its sample, this clonotype was seen many times. The chain couples TRBV10-3 to TRBJ1-3; D might be TRBD1 (6 bases). From germline, CDR1 is ENHRY and CDR2 SYGVKD. Deletions cut 5 bases from V and 0 bases from J, with 14 bases between. This CDR3 spans 16 amino acids. The CDR3 bases are TGTGCCATCAGTTCACCGGGACAAACCTCTGGAAACACCATATATTTT. Its translation: CAISSPGQTSGNTIYF.

In its sample, this clonotype was seen many times. The genes are TRBV28 and TRBJ1-2; 9 bases line up with TRBD1. Germline V CDR1 and CDR2: MDHEN, SYDVKM. J gave up 7 bases and V 3 bases, and 12 bases lay outside the gene matches. The CDR3 length is 16 residues. In DNA, the CDR3 is TGTGCCAGCAGTTTGGGGACCGGGACAGGGATACTTGGCTACACCTTC. It encodes CASSLGTGTGILGYTF.

This clonotype was counted many times. This chain uses TRBV12-3 or TRBV12-4 with TRBJ2-7; 9 nucleotides match TRBD1. V shed 9 bases and J 1 base; nucleotides not matched to a gene: 7. CDR3 length: 14 residues. The CDR3 DNA is TGTGCCAGTGGGGGGGGGACAGGGTCCTACGAGCAGTACTTC. Translation gives CASGGGTGSYEQYF.